This T cell receptor beta chain comes out of a study of T cell responses to AZD1222 COVID-19 vaccine (dated by TCRdb to about 2021). For context, the study as a whole: AZD1222 recipients whose second dose came at about 4 weeks and those whose second dose came at about 12 weeks were combined into one group, since spike-specific TCR depth and breadth did not differ between the two schedules. A total of about 240 trial participants underwent TCR sequencing, of whom approximately 210 received two doses of AZD1222 and about 26 received two doses of the MenACWY control vaccine. Trial participants were enrolled into age subgroups of 18-55, 56-69 and 70-plus years, which contained around 150, 28 and 57 TCR-sequenced participants, respectively.

The meaning of the sample's time point label: baseline before first vaccination. Vaccinee samples were obtained from the UK trials COV001 and COV002, which included a single-blind randomized controlled phase 2/3 trial of AZD1222 (ChAdOx1 nCoV-19) in healthy adults. Trial participant PBMC samples were collected at day 0 and day 28 after the second dose for TCRbeta chain sequencing. Here is what the overall study found, with its caveats: Conclusions about previously exposed vaccinees are limited because only five or six AZD1222 recipients were SARS-CoV-2 seropositive at baseline. Most participants were white British and females outnumbered males, and the authors suggested that clonal diversity may have been underestimated. Nearly half of unique spike-specific TCRs reportedly recognized epitopes outside regions mutated in the B.1.351 and B.1.1.7 variants. Spike-specific TCR breadth and depth rose significantly after two AZD1222 doses compared with day 0 and with MenACWY recipients. No day 14 peak-response samples were available, so repertoires were characterized only after the peak T cell response. The whole spike protein was spanned by vaccine-associated CD4 TCRs, and dominant responses were seen in regions 160-218 and 743-854. The 56-69-year group was small, and its depth increase did not reach significance, likely because of low power.

To note about this clone: There is no known antigen for this receptor. Base qualities are missing; no much larger clone stands one base away.

V drops 2 bases and J drops 2 bases, leaving 4 bases in between. There are 14 amino acids in the CDR3, from cysteine to phenylalanine inclusive. Only the CDR3 region is kept as DNA, spanning 42 bases read in frame from base 1. The CDR1 and CDR2 encoded by the germline V gene are SGHTA and FQGNSA. The CDR3 regions of human TCRbeta chains were subjected to immunosequencing. The study's own analysis went as follows. Repertoire TCRs were matched against a reference library of SARS-CoV-2-specific TCRs generated with the MIRA antigen-specificity platform. Breadth meant the fraction of unique TCRs that were SARS-CoV-2-associated, whereas depth meant the fraction of total T cells that were SARS-CoV-2-associated. Using the MIRA data, each spike-specific TCR was mapped to the spike region that the TCR reacts to and placed in a CD4 or CD8 class. Log10-transformed breadth and depth values were compared by one-way ANOVA with Sidak's multiple comparisons tests. TCRdb took this table from immuneACCESS and kept in-frame rearrangements with V and J called. Such tables lack part of the clones; where checked against another copy, unresolved V genes explain under half of the gap, and the rest is unexplained. V and J calls and clone size follow that table, whereas D and trimming were derived from the DNA. In this sample the table shows about 110,000 clones, about 90% of which occur a single time. The ten largest clones represent over 6.5% of the sample.

Recombination linked TRBV7-2 to TRBJ1-6, with the D gene call left open. The sequenced sample was peripheral blood, obtained on day 0 of AZD1222 vaccination. The receptor's source is an adult in good health. The DNA is TGTGCCAGCAGCTTAATGCCCTATAATTCACCCCTCCACTTT. It translates to CASSLMPYNSPLHF.